The rows below give T cell receptor beta chains drawn from one sample of a study of blood T cell repertoires in COVID-19. TCRdb's table, derived via immunoSEQ multiplex PCR, lists solely in-frame clones and lacks some. There are under 250,000 clones in the sample; around 84% occur only once, and approximately 3.5% lies in the top ten. The sequencing sample was made of peripheral blood. The source of these receptors is a woman between 18 and 30 years old with acute or convalescent COVID-19. The CDR3 runs from the conserved cysteine through the conserved F or W. The D gene is left open where the match is weak. Where a row states a size, it is once, few, many or the class of an expanded clone; other rows omit it.

V: TRBV28; size: .; D: .; J: TRBJ1-6; CDR3: CASSLWPLTEYNSPLHF
V: TRBV14; size: .; D: .; J: TRBJ1-5; CDR3: CASSRQIHRVENSNQPQHF
V: TRBV19; size: .; D: TRBD1; J: TRBJ2-4; CDR3: CASSETGSNIQYF
V: TRBV7-2; size: few; D: TRBD1; J: TRBJ1-4; CDR3: CASSARTGGSEKLFF
V: TRBV2; size: .; D: TRBD2; J: TRBJ2-2; CDR3: CASSELAGATGELFF
V: TRBV6-5; size: .; D: TRBD1; J: TRBJ2-7; CDR3: CASSQGDRVYEQYF
V: TRBV25-1; size: .; D: .; J: TRBJ1-2; CDR3: CASTGGGNGYTF
V: TRBV30; size: .; D: .; J: TRBJ1-6; CDR3: CAWSMMSSYNSPLHF
V: TRBV6-2/TRBV6-3; size: once; D: .; J: TRBJ2-7; CDR3: CASSYPTQYLGSLEQYF
V: TRBV6-5; size: .; D: TRBD1; J: TRBJ2-7; CDR3: CASSFWDSLSYEQYF
V: TRBV30; size: .; D: TRBD2; J: TRBJ2-1; CDR3: CAWSALGLAGPYNEQFF
V: TRBV28; size: .; D: .; J: TRBJ1-1; CDR3: CASSLLGGNTEAFF
V: TRBV24-1; size: many; D: .; J: TRBJ2-2; CDR3: CATSDSQGLGTGELFF
V: TRBV5-4; size: .; D: .; J: TRBJ2-3; CDR3: CASSSTGIDTQYF
V: TRBV7-9; size: .; D: TRBD1; J: TRBJ1-2; CDR3: CASSALRSDRGGYTF
V: TRBV11-3; size: .; D: .; J: TRBJ2-2; CDR3: CASRRGGSNTGELFF
V: TRBV18; size: .; D: .; J: TRBJ1-6; CDR3: CASSPQSDNSPLHF